This entry lists 5 T cell receptor beta chains sequenced from one sample in a study of human T cells and chemical hapten exposure. The time point: patch test 2, 6 weeks after DPC sensitization. Treatment indicated: therapeutic diphenylcyclopropenone sensitization with weekly scalp DPC. TCRdb fed the RACE reads into MiXCR, producing one record per CDR3 protein. Among 95,000 or so distinct CDR3 sequences listed, 9.5% to 12% were seen once. The starting material was whole blood, obtained in connection with sensitization to the hapten diphenylcyclopropenone (DPC). These receptors all come from a woman in her thirties or forties with alopecia areata. Some clones in this sample may be carry-over from other donors' samples.

There are many counts of this clonotype. The chain uses TRBV2 and TRBJ2-5; 7 nucleotides match TRBD1. The germline CDR1 and CDR2 sequences are SNHLY and FYNNEI. The ends lost 6 bases at V and 1 base at J; junction bases unmatched: 5. The CDR3 is made up of 14 amino acids. The DNA of the CDR3 is TGTGCCAGCAGAGGGGGACAGCTCCAAGAGACCCAGTACTTC. It is translated as CASRGGQLQETQYF.

This rearrangement joins TRBV4-3 to TRBJ1-1; 7 bases map to TRBD1. This CDR3 spans 16 amino acids. Germline CDR1 is LGHNA and CDR2 is YSLEER. V was clipped by 1 base and J by 7 bases; unmatched bases: 12. Here the CDR3 reads CASSQATGTQGDEAFF. For the CDR3, the DNA is TGCGCCAGCAGCCAAGCCACCGGGACCCAGGGGGATGAAGCTTTCTTT.

The chain is built from TRBV5-1 and TRBJ2-2; D unclear. This CDR3 spans 16 amino acids. Germline CDR1 reads SGHRS; CDR2 reads YFSETQ. V lost 0 bases and J lost 2, with 11 bases in between. CDR3 region: CASSLAVQSNTGELFF. In DNA form, the CDR3 reads TGCGCCAGCAGCTTGGCCGTTCAGAGCAACACCGGGGAGCTGTTTTTT.

The rearrangement links TRBV4-2 to TRBJ1-1; tentative D call: TRBD1 (6 bases). Germline V gene lookup returns CDR1 LGHNA and CDR2 YNFKEQ. This CDR3 spans 19 amino acids. V lost 2 bases and J 0 bases, leaving 22 bases between the germline ends. The CDR3 DNA is TGTGCCAGCAGCCAAATGGGGTTCGGGGGCGGCCTGCTGAACACTGAAGCTTTCTTT. This sequence encodes CASSQMGFGGGLLNTEAFF.

V is TRBV5-4 and J is TRBJ2-7; 9 nucleotides match TRBD2. Germline CDR1 SGHNT, CDR2 YYREEE (reference sequence). The junction had 16 bases not matched to a gene; V was cut back by 7 bases and J by 5 bases. This CDR3 region has 16 residues. As DNA, the CDR3 is TGTGCCAGCTACCCAGGCAGATTAGCGGGAGTTCACGAGCAGTACTTC. It translates to CASYPGRLAGVHEQYF.